The clone carrying this TCR beta chain appeared a few times. The 5'RACE template-switching step produced TCR cDNA and added a universal primer site and UMIs. TCRdb re-called the 5' RACE reads through MiXCR, storing one row per CDR3 protein. The data show some 300,000 distinct CDR3 sequences, 3.6% seen once. The entry originates in a study of T cells after yellow fever vaccination. The length of the CDR3 is 15 residues. The V end lost 1 base, the J end lost 0 bases, and 12 bases lay between the germline ends. The germline gives CDR1 DFQATT, CDR2 SNEGSKA (reference sequence). The chain recombines TRBV20-1 with TRBJ1-1; D not resolved. This clonotype was obtained from a man aged 18 to 30 who received the YFV17D yellow fever vaccine. The sample in question was PBMCs, obtained on the day of the yellow fever booster vaccination. CDR3 residues: CSARVMDRVNTEAFF. In DNA, the CDR3 is TGCAGTGCTAGAGTTATGGACCGCGTGAACACTGAAGCTTTCTTT.